This entry describes one TCR beta chain. The data derive from a study of T cell responses to AZD1222 COVID-19 vaccine. Profiled with immunoSEQ multiplex PCR; TCRdb holds only in-frame clones, not every one. The sample records around 180,000 clones, 94% being singletons. Germline assignment: CDR1 SGHAT and CDR2 FQNNGV. The CDR3 covers 12 residues. Trimming took off 3 bases at V and 3 bases at J, with 6 bases between the two ends. This sample comprised peripheral blood, obtained on day 0 of AZD1222 vaccination. The sequence was obtained from an adult in good health. This sequence joins TRBV11-2 and TRBJ2-7; D remains unclear. The CDR3 loop reads CASSFGLYEQYF. The CDR3 region has the DNA TGTGCCAGCAGCTTCGGGCTCTACGAGCAGTACTTC.